These 8 T cell receptor beta chains were all obtained from the same sample, sequenced in a study of regulatory T cells in long-lasting Graves disease. The TCR beta library used iRepertoire HTBI primers with Arm-PCR amplification of CDR3. MiXCR, applied by TCRdb to the multiplex PCR reads, yields one record per CDR3 protein. The repertoire holds 600,000 to 850,000 distinct CDR3 sequences, with about 32% as singletons. Time point meaning: persistent/refractory GD, antithyroid drugs over 5 years with positive TRAb. PBMC-derived RNA was used for the TCR library. The material was peripheral blood mononuclear cells (PBMCs), obtained when the disease was refractory, from a patient treated with antithyroid drugs. Receptors originate from a female donor with Graves disease.

The V gene is TRBV19, the J gene TRBJ2-2, with D hard to call. Germline lookup yields CDR1 LNHDA and CDR2 SQIVND (reference sequence). Trimming removed 8 bases at V and 6 bases at J, with 16 bases between. This CDR3 comprises 14 residues. In DNA, the CDR3 is TGTGCCAGTGAGGAGCGCGGACGGTCCGGGGAGCTGTTTTTT. Its translation is CASEERGRSGELFF.

The chain couples TRBV24-1 to TRBJ2-1; 7 bases line up with TRBD1. The germline gives CDR1 KGHDR, CDR2 SFDVKD. Trimming removed 5 bases from V and 0 bases from J; junction bases left unmatched: 6. This CDR3 region has 16 residues. CDR3 protein: CATSGLTGSSYNEQFF. As DNA, the CDR3 is TGTGCCACCAGTGGTCTGACAGGGAGCTCCTACAATGAGCAGTTCTTC.

Regarding this clonotype: The junction departs from the called germline gene at one end, perhaps through a read error. V gene TRBV14 combines with J gene TRBJ2-7; 7 nucleotides align to TRBD2. CDR3 length: 15 amino acids. Germline CDR1 is SGHDN and CDR2 is FVKESK. As DNA, the CDR3 is TGTGCCGGCAGCCAAAGACATAGCGGGTCCTACGAGCAGTACTTC. Its translation is CAGSQRHSGSYEQYF.

The table lists this clonotype with many counts. The chain is built from TRBV28 and TRBJ1-5; D not certain. CDR1 is MDHEN, CDR2 SYDVKM, per germline. This CDR3 has 12 residues. Trimming cost V 6 bases and J 2 bases, with 5 bases left between them. CDR3 sequence: CASSSRNQPQHF. In nucleotides, the CDR3 is TGTGCCAGCAGCTCTCGCAATCAGCCCCAGCATTTT.

The chain carries TRBV27 and TRBJ1-2; D remains ambiguous. This CDR3 contains 13 residues. From germline, CDR1 is MNHEY and CDR2 SMNVEV (reference sequence). Trimming took 5 bases from V and 0 from J, leaving 7 bases between them. The CDR3 nucleotides are TGTGCCAGCAGTCGTCACCCTAACTATGGCTACACCTTC. Protein: CASSRHPNYGYTF.

This clonotype was seen only a few times. The chain recombines TRBV20-1 with TRBJ1-6; D call uncertain. Germline CDR1 reads DFQATT; CDR2 reads SNEGSKA (reference sequence). Deletions cut 3 bases from V and 14 bases from J, with 20 bases between. The CDR3 runs 14 residues. CDR3 DNA sequence: TGCAGTGCTAGTCCGGGCCTGTACGGAGAGGCCCTCCACTTT. Translation: CSASPGLYGEALHF.

The J gene is TRBJ2-2, the V gene TRBV30; D might be TRBD2 (6 bases). V lost 0 bases, J lost 1 base, and 12 bases lay in between. CDR1 is GTSNPN and CDR2 is SVGIG in the germline V gene (reference sequence). This CDR3 region has 16 residues. CDR3 bases: TGTGCCTGGAGTGTACGTGGGACTGGGAACACCGGGGAGCTGTTTTTT. Amino acid sequence: CAWSVRGTGNTGELFF.

This clonotype was seen only a few times. The chain combines TRBV5-1 with TRBJ1-2; tentative D call: TRBD1 (5 bases). This CDR3 has 14 residues. V was pared by 4 bases and J by 8 bases, with 18 bases between. Germline V lookup: CDR1 SGHRS, CDR2 YFSETQ. Here the CDR3 DNA reads TGCGCCAGCAGCCTAGACAGCTCTCGGGGAGGCTACACCTTC. This codes for CASSLDSSRGGYTF.